The clone carrying this TCR beta chain was seen ten or more times. Its antigen is undetermined. These data originate in a study of CD8 T cells in ankylosing spondylitis. Regarding the study as a whole: Significant enrichment of disease-linked clones was reportedly seen in matched ankylosing spondylitis synovial fluid. Seemingly characteristic of ankylosing spondylitis blood was a TCR beta motif consisting of eight highly homologous variants. With a CD8+ phenotype, disease-linked clones were relatively rare in peripheral blood.

The authors made TCR beta libraries by quantitative 5'-RACE with molecular barcodes. TCRdb itself ran the 5' RACE reads through MiXCR, one entry per CDR3 protein. The sample has 200,000 to 250,000 distinct CDR3 sequences, around 6.6% seen once. The CDR3 loop spans 12 amino acids. V was cut by 1 base and J by 5 bases, with 5 bases left in between. Germline CDR1 and CDR2: DFQATT and SNEGSKA (reference sequence). V is TRBV20-1 and J is TRBJ2-2, with D possibly matching TRBD2 (5 bases). The origin of this receptor is a male donor with ankylosing spondylitis. Sequencing input: blood, either unsorted or a sorted T cell fraction (not recorded which). The CDR3 sequence: CSARGGTGELFF. In DNA form, the CDR3 reads TGCAGTGCTAGAGGAGGGACCGGGGAGCTGTTTTTT.